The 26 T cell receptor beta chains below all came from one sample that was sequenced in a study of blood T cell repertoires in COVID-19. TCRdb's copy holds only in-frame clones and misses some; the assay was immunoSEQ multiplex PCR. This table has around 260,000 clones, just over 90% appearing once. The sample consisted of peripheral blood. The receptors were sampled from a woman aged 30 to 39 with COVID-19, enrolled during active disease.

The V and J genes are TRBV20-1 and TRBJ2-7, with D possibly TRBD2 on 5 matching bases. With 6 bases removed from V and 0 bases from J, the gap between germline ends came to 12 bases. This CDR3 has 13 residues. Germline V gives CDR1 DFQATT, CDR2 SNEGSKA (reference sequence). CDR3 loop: CSASSESSYEQYF. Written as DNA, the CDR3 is TGCAGTGCCAGTAGCGAATCCTCCTACGAGCAGTACTTC.

In DNA, the CDR3 is TGTGCCAGCAGCTTAGCGTTAACTAGCCCAGGCAATGAGCAGTTCTTC. Translation: CASSLALTSPGNEQFF. The genes are TRBV11-3 and TRBJ2-1; the D gene is possibly TRBD2 (6 bases). CDR3 length equals 16 residues. Between the trimmed V and J ends, which lost 1 base and 6 bases, there was a span of 16 bases. The germline gives CDR1 SGHNT, CDR2 YENEEA.

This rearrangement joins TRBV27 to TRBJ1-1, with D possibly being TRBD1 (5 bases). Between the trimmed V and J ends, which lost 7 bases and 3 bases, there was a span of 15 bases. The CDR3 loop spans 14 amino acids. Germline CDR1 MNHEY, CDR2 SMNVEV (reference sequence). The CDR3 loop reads CASTPLGGDTEAFF. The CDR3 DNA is TGTGCCAGCACCCCTCTGGGAGGGGACACTGAAGCTTTCTTT.

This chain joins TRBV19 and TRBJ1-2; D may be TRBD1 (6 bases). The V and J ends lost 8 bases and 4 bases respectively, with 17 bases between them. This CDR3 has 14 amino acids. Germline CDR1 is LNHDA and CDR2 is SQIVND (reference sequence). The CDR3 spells CASGGYLGSYGYTF. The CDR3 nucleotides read TGTGCCAGTGGGGGCTACCTCGGTAGCTATGGCTACACCTTC.

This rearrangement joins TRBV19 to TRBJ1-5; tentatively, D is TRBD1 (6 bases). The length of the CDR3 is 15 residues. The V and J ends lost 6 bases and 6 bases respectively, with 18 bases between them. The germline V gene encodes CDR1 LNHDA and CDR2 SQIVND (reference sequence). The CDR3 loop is CASRLEGGPGQPQHF. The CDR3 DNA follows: TGTGCCAGTAGACTGGAGGGGGGGCCGGGTCAGCCCCAGCATTTT.

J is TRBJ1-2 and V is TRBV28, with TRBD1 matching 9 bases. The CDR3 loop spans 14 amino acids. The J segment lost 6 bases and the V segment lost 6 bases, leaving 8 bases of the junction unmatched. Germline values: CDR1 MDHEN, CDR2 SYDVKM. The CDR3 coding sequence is TGTGCCAGCAGCTCCGGGACAGGGTATAATGGCTACACCTTC. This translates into CASSSGTGYNGYTF.

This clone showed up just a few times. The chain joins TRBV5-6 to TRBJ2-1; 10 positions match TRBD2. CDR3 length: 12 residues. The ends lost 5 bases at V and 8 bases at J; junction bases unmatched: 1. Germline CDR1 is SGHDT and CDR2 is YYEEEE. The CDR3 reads CASRLAGYEQFF. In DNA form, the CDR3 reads TGTGCCAGCAGACTAGCGGGATATGAGCAGTTCTTC.

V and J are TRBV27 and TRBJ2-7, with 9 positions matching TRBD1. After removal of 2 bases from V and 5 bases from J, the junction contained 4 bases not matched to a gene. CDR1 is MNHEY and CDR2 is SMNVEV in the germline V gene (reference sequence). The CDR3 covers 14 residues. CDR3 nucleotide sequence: TGTGCCAGCAGTTTAGGGACAGGGATCGACGAGCAGTACTTC. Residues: CASSLGTGIDEQYF.

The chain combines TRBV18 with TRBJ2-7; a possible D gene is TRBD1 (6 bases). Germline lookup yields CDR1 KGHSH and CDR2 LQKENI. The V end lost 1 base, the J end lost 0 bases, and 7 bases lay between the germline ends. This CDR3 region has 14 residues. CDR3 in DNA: TGTGCCAGCTCACCACAGGACAGCTCCTACGAGCAGTACTTC. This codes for CASSPQDSSYEQYF.

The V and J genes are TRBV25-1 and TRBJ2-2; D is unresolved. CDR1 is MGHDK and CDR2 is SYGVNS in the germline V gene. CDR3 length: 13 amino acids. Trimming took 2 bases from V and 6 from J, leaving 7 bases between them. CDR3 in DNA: TGTGCCAGCAGTGAAGGAAGCGCCGGGGAGCTGTTTTTT. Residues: CASSEGSAGELFF.

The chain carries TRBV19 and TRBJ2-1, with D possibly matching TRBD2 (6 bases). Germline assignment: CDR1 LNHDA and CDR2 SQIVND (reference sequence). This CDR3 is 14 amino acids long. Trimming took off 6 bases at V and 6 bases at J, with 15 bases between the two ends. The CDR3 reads CASSLPGTPNEQFF. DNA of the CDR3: TGTGCCAGTAGCCTTCCCGGGACTCCCAATGAGCAGTTCTTC.

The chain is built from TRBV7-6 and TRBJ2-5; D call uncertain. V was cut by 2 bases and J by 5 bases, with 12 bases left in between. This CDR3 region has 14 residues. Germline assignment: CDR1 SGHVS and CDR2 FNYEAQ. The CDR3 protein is CASSLSVTWETQYF. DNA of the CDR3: TGTGCCAGCAGCTTATCGGTTACGTGGGAGACCCAGTACTTC.

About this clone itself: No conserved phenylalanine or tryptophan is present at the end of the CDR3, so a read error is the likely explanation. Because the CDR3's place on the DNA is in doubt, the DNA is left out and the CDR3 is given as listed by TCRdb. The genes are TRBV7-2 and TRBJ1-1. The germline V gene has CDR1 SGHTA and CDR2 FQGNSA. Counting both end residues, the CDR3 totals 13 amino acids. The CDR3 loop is CASSLAGGRGPVV.

CDR3 sequence reads: CASGPEDEQFF. CDR3 in DNA: TGTGCCAGCGGTCCCGAGGATGAGCAGTTCTTC. The J gene is TRBJ2-1, the V gene TRBV11-1; D is unresolved. Germline CDR1 and CDR2: SGHAT and FQDESV (reference sequence). This CDR3 comprises 11 residues. Trimming took off 8 bases at V and 8 bases at J, with 10 bases between the two ends.

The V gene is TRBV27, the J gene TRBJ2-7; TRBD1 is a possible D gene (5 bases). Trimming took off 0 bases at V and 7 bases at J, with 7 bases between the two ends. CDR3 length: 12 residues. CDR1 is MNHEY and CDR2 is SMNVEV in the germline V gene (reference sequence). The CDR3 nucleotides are TGTGCCAGCAGTTTATCGAAGGGGGAGCAGTACTTC. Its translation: CASSLSKGEQYF.

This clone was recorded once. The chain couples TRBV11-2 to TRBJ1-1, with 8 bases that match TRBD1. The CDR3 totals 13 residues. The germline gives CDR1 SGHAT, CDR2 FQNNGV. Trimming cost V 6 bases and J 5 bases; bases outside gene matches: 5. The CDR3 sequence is CASRAQGETEAFF. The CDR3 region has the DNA TGTGCCAGCAGGGCACAGGGGGAGACTGAAGCTTTCTTT.

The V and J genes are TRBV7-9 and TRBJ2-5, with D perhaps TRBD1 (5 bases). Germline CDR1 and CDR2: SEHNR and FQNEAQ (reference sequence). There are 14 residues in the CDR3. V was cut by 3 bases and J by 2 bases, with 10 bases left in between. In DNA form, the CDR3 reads TGTGCCAGCAGCTTGGACGACAGACAAGAGACCCAGTACTTC. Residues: CASSLDDRQETQYF.

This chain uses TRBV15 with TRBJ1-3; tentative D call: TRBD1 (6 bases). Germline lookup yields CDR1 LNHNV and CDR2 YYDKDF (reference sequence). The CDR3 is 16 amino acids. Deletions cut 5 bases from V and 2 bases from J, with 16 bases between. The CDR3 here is CATSVEVGAAGNTIYF. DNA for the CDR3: TGTGCCACCAGCGTCGAAGTGGGGGCTGCTGGAAACACCATATATTTT.

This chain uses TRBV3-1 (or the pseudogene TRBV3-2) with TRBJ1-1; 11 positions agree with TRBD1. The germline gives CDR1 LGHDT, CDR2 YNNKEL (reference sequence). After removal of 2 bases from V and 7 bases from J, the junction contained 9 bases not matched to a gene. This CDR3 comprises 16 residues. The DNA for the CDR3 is TGTGCCAGCAGCCAACTGGACAGGGGGCGCTTCGGTGAAGCTTTCTTT. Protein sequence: CASSQLDRGRFGEAFF.

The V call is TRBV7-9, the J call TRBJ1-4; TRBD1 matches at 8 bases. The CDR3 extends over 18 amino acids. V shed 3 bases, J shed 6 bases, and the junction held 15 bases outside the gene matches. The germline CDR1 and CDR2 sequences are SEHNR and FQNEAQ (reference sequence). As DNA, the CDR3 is TGTGCCAGCAGCTTTGGGGGGACAGGAGAAGAAGAAGATGAAAAACTGTTTTTT. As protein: CASSFGGTGEEEDEKLFF.

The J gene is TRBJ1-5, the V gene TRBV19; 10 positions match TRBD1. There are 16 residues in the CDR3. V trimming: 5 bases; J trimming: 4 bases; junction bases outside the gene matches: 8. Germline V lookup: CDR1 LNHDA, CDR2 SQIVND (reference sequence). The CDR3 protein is CASSPRTGGGNQPQHF. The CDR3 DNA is TGTGCCAGTAGTCCCCGGACAGGGGGAGGGAATCAGCCCCAGCATTTT.

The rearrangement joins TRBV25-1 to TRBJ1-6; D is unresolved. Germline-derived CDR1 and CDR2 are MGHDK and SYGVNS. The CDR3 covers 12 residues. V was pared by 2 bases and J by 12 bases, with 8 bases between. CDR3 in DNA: TGTGCCAGCAGTGAAGGTAGCGAACCCCTCCACTTT. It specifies CASSEGSEPLHF.

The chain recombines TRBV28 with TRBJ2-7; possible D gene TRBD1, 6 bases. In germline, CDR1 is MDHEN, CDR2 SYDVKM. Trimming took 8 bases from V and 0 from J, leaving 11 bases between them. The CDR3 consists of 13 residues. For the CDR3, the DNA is TGTGCCAGCGTAACAGGGAACTCCTACGAGCAGTACTTC. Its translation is CASVTGNSYEQYF.

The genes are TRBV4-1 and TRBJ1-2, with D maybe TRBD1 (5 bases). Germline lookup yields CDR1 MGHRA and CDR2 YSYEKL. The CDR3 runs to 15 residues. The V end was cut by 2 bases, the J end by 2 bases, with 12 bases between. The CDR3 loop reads CASSQNIDSNYGYTF. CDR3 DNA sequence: TGCGCCAGCAGCCAAAACATCGACAGCAACTATGGCTACACCTTC.

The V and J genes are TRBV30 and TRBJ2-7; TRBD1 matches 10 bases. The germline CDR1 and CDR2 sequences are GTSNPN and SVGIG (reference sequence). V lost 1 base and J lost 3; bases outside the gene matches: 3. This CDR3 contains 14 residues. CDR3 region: CAWSAGQGYYEQYF. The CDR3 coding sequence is TGTGCCTGGAGTGCGGGACAGGGGTACTACGAGCAGTACTTC. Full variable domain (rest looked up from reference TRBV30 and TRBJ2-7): SQTIHQWPATLVQPVGSPLSLECTVEGTSNPNLYWYRQAAGRGLQLLFYSVGIGQISSEVPQNLSASRPQDRQFILSSKKLLLSDSGFYLCAWSAGQGYYEQYFGPGTRLTVT.

Here the CDR3 reads CASSDLSTGGGKAFF. The CDR3 DNA follows: TGTGCCAGTAGTGACCTTTCAACAGGGGGCGGGAAGGCTTTCTTT. The rearrangement joins TRBV19 to TRBJ1-1; 9 bases align to TRBD1. J gave up 11 bases and V 5 bases, and 15 bases lay outside the gene matches. The CDR3 totals 15 residues. CDR1 is LNHDA, CDR2 SQIVND, per germline (reference sequence).